This T cell receptor beta chain emerged from a study of blood T cell repertoires in COVID-19. V lost 1 base to trimming and J lost 2 bases, with 13 bases between them. The V gene's germline CDR1 is SGHDT and CDR2 YYEEEE. The CDR3 contains 15 residues. Those enrolled, adults aged roughly 18 to 89 years, came from about two dozen US areas. Two negative PCRs, clearance, or symptom resolution had been documented for recovered Cohort 3 donors. Data came from immunoSEQ multiplex PCR; TCRdb stores just in-frame clones and leaves some out. The sample records roughly 360,000 clones, more than 70% being singletons.

Material for sequencing was PBMCs or T cells enriched from blood (not recorded which). The receptor was derived from a man under 40 who had recovered from COVID-19. This chain uses TRBV5-6 with TRBJ2-7; a possible D gene is TRBD1 (5 bases). The CDR3, as DNA: TGTGCCAGCAGCTTGAATGGGGCTCCCACCTACGAGCAGTACTTC. Its protein is CASSLNGAPTYEQYF.